This T cell receptor beta chain stems from a study of early T cells in non-severe SARS-CoV-2 infection. MiXCR was run by TCRdb on the 5' RACE reads, yielding one entry per CDR3 protein. Of roughly 92,000 distinct CDR3 sequences listed, roughly 12% are singletons. Here the sequenced sample was whole blood, taken at baseline. This TCR was recovered from an adult who was a healthcare worker with PCR-confirmed SARS-CoV-2 infection or an uninfected control (not recorded which).

The CDR3 spells CASSPGRPAFF. The CDR3 coding sequence is TGTGCCAGCAGTCCAGGGAGACCAGCTTTCTTT. This chain joins TRBV7-9 and TRBJ1-1; TRBD1 is a possible D gene (5 bases). The CDR3 is 11 amino acids. V dropped 6 bases and J dropped 10 bases, with 12 bases sitting between them. From germline, CDR1 is SEHNR and CDR2 FQNEAQ (reference sequence). The full variable domain, rest sourced from reference TRBV7-9 and TRBJ1-1, is DTGVSQNPRHKITKRGQNVTFRCDPISEHNRLYWYRQTLGQGPEFLTYFQNEAQLEKSRLLSDRFSAERPKGSFSTLEIQRTEQGDSAMYLCASSPGRPAFFGQGTRLTVV.